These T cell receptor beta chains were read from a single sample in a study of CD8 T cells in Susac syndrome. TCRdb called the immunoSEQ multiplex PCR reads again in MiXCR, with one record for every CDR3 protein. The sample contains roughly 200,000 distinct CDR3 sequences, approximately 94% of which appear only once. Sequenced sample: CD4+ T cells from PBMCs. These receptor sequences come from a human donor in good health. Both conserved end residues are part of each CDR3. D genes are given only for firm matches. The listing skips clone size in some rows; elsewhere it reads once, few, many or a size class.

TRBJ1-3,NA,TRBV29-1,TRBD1,CSVAGQLGNTIYF,TGCAGCGTCGCGGGACAGCTTGGAAACACCATATATTTT
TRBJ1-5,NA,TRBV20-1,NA,CSARDSDLPQHF,TGCAGTGCTAGAGACTCGGATCTGCCCCAGCATTTT
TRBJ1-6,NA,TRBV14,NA,CASSQPPQPLHF,TGTGCCAGCAGCCAACCCCCCCAGCCCCTCCACTTT
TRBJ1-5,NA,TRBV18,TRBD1,CASSPGQGNQPQHF,TGTGCCAGCTCACCGGGACAGGGCAATCAGCCCCAGCATTTT
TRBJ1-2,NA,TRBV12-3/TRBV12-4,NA,CASTPPRVGGYTF,TGTGCCAGCACCCCTCCACGGGTTGGCGGCTACACCTTC
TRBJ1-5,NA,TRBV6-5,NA,CASSYGPQVQPQHF,TGTGCCAGCAGTTACGGACCGCAGGTACAGCCCCAGCATTTT
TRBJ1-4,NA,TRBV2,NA,CASSSERTTNEKLFF,TGTGCCAGCTCCAGTGAGAGGACAACTAATGAAAAACTGTTTTTT
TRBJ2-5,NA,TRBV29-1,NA,CSGRTTETQYF,TGCAGCGGCCGGACGACTGAGACCCAGTACTTC
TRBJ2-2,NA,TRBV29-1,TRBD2,CSVPGHSGGYTGELFF,TGCAGCGTTCCGGGTCATAGCGGGGGGTACACCGGGGAGCTGTTTTTT
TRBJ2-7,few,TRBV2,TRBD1,CASILGQGAHEQYF,TGTGCCAGCATCTTGGGACAGGGGGCCCACGAGCAGTACTTC
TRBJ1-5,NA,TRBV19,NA,CASSTPMGVSNQPQHF,TGTGCCAGTAGTACCCCTATGGGGGTTAGCAATCAGCCCCAGCATTTT
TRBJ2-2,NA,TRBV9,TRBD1,CASSGRQGSRSGELFF,TGTGCCAGCAGCGGACGACAGGGGTCGAGATCCGGGGAGCTGTTTTTT
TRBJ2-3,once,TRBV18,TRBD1,CASSPGQGPDTQYF,TGTGCCAGCTCACCGGGACAGGGTCCAGATACGCAGTATTTT
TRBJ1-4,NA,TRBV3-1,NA,CASNGGQEKLFF,TGTGCCAGCAACGGGGGTCAGGAAAAACTGTTTTTT
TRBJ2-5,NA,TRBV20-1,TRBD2,CSARAGFQETQYF,TGCAGTGCCCGAGCGGGATTCCAAGAGACCCAGTACTTC
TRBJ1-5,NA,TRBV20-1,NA,CSARWGRPNQPQHF,TGCAGTGCCAGATGGGGGCGGCCCAATCAGCCCCAGCATTTT
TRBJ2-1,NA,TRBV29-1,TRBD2,CSGALAGGADEQFF,TGCAGCGGAGCCCTAGCGGGGGGGGCAGATGAGCAGTTCTTC
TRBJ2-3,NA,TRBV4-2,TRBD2,CASSQGAAGDTDTQYF,TGTGCCAGCAGCCAAGGCGCGGCGGGGGACACAGATACGCAGTATTTT
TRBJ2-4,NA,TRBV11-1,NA,CASSLPRGTPNKNIQYF,TGTGCCAGCAGCTTACCGCGAGGGACCCCAAACAAAAACATTCAGTACTTC
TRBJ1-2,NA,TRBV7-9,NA,CASSFEGYGYTF,TGTGCCAGCAGCTTCGAGGGGTATGGCTACACCTTC
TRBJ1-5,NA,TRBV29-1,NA,CSVGGGRGSNQPQHF,TGCAGCGTGGGCGGTGGGAGAGGCAGCAATCAGCCCCAGCATTTT
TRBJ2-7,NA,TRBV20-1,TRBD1,CSARSIMGQGVHEQYF,TGCAGTGCTAGATCCATCATGGGGCAGGGGGTCCACGAGCAGTACTTC
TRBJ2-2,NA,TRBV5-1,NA,CASSLESWELFF,TGCGCCAGCAGCTTGGAGAGTTGGGAGCTGTTTTTT
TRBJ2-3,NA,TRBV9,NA,CASNLGQRGTDTQYF,TGTGCCAGCAACCTAGGACAGCGAGGAACAGATACGCAGTATTTT
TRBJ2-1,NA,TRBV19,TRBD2,CASRGAGVTYNEQFF,TGTGCCAGTAGAGGGGCGGGGGTTACCTACAATGAGCAGTTCTTC
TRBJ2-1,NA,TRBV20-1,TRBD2,CSARLAGGLFHNEQFF,TGCAGTGCTAGACTAGCGGGGGGGCTCTTCCACAATGAGCAGTTCTTC
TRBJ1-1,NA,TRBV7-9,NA,CASSRTTANTEAFF,TGTGCCAGCAGCCGAACGACAGCGAACACTGAAGCTTTCTTT
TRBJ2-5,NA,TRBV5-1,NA,CASKSSETQYF,TGCGCCAGCAAATCGTCGGAGACCCAGTACTTC
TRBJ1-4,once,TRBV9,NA,CASSGDHLGREKLFF,TGTGCCAGCAGCGGCGACCACCTTGGTCGTGAAAAACTGTTTTTT
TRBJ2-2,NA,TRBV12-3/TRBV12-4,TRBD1,CASSLGTGGPAGELFF,TGTGCCAGCAGTTTAGGGACAGGGGGTCCAGCCGGGGAGCTGTTTTTT
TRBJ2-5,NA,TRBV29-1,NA,CSVESQSRTQYF,TGCAGCGTTGAATCACAGTCGAGGACCCAGTACTTC
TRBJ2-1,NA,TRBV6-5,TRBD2,CASSYLGRAPNEQFF,TGTGCCAGCAGTTACCTCGGGAGGGCCCCCAATGAGCAGTTCTTC
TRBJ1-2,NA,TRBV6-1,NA,CASTKHSTGQKDGYTF,TGTGCCAGCACCAAACATTCGACCGGACAGAAGGATGGCTACACCTTC
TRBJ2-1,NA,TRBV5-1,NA,CASSLAPGNEQFF,TGCGCCAGCAGCTTGGCACCCGGGAATGAGCAGTTCTTC
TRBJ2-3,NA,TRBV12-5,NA,CASGLQESGTDTQYF,TGTGCTAGTGGTTTACAGGAATCTGGCACAGATACGCAGTATTTT
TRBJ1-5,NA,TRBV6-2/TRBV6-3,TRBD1,CASSGTGTQPQHF,TGTGCCAGCAGCGGGACAGGGACTCAGCCCCAGCATTTT
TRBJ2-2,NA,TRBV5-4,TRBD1,CASSFRGPGGELFF,TGTGCCAGCAGCTTCAGGGGGCCGGGCGGGGAGCTGTTTTTT
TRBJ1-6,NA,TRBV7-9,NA,CASTAGGPYNSPLHF,TGTGCCAGCACCGCGGGGGGACCGTATAATTCACCCCTCCACTTT
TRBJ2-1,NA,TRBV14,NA,CASSQVRGRKQFF,TGTGCCAGCAGCCAAGTGAGAGGGAGGAAGCAGTTCTTC
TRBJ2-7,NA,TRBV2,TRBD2,CASRGGSGAAYEQYF,TGTGCCAGCAGGGGCGGAAGCGGGGCCGCCTACGAGCAGTACTTC
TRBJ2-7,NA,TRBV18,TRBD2,CASSRKGGQEQYF,TGTGCCAGCTCACGGAAGGGAGGGCAAGAGCAGTACTTC
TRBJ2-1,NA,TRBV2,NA,CASTLDNEQFF,TGTGCCAGCACCTTAGACAATGAGCAGTTCTTC
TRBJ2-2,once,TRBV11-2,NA,CASSLDGVGELFF,TGTGCCAGCAGCTTAGATGGGGTCGGGGAGCTGTTTTTT
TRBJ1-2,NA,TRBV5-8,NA,CASSPRGNYGYTF,TGTGCCAGCAGCCCCAGGGGTAACTATGGCTACACCTTC
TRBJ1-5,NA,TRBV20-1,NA,CSARGDRPNQPQHF,TGCAGTGCTAGAGGGGACCGACCCAATCAGCCCCAGCATTTT
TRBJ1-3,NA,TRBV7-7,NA,CASSAGPPGRPGDTIYF,TGTGCTAGCAGCGCGGGACCACCCGGTAGGCCCGGGGACACCATATATTTT
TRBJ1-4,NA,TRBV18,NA,CASSLKQGEKLFF,TGTGCCAGCTCCCTAAAGCAGGGAGAAAAACTGTTTTTT
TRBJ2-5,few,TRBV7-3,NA,CASSPGAQETQYF,TGTGCCAGCAGCCCTGGGGCTCAAGAGACCCAGTACTTC